These 19 T cell receptor beta chains share one sample of origin, sequenced in a study of blood T cells in healthy people across ages. Alongside a J-beta primer mix, a sample-barcoded 5' primer served in a second PCR lasting roughly 7 to 11 cycles. MiXCR, applied by TCRdb to the 5' RACE reads, yields one record per CDR3 protein. Counted here are about 1.8 million distinct CDR3 sequences, roughly 52% occurring once; the ten biggest clones make up over 2%. Source material: blood. All receptors come from a middle-aged woman in good health.

The chain has TRBV6-1 and TRBJ1-2; weak D call: TRBD1 (5 bases). CDR1 and CDR2 (germline): MNHNS, SASEGT. Trimming left V 7 bases short and J 0 bases short, with 18 bases between. The CDR3 contains 16 residues. The CDR3 nucleotides read TGTGCCAGCAAATTTATGGACAATCCAACTAACTATGGCTACACCTTC. As protein: CASKFMDNPTNYGYTF.

This clonotype was observed at least ten times. The chain recombines TRBV29-1 with TRBJ2-4, with 10 nucleotides matching TRBD2. The junction had 6 bases not matched to a gene; V was cut back by 5 bases and J by 5 bases. Germline-derived CDR1 and CDR2 are SQVTM and ANQGSEA. CDR3 size: 14 residues. The CDR3 reads CSVLQRGGQNIQYF. In DNA form, the CDR3 reads TGCAGCGTTCTTCAGCGGGGGGGGCAAAACATTCAGTACTTC.

This clonotype was picked up a small number of times. The gene calls are TRBV4-1 and TRBJ2-1; 11 bases agree with TRBD1. CDR1 MGHRA and CDR2 YSYEKL come from the germline V gene. With 3 bases clipped from V and 4 bases from J, the junction kept 5 bases outside the gene matches. The CDR3 length is 16 residues. CDR3 sequence: CASSHPGTGGYNEQFF. The CDR3 bases are TGCGCCAGCAGCCATCCCGGGACAGGGGGATACAATGAGCAGTTCTTC.

A few counts support this clonotype. This chain connects TRBV20-1 to TRBJ2-5; 9 bases line up with TRBD2. The CDR3 length is 14 residues. Germline V CDR1 and CDR2: DFQATT, SNEGSKA (reference sequence). J gave up 1 base and V 5 bases, and 5 bases lay outside the gene matches. The CDR3 region is CSASGTSTQETQYF. The DNA of the CDR3 is TGCAGTGCTTCCGGGACTAGCACCCAAGAGACCCAGTACTTC.

Remarks on this clonotype: The junction does not match germline at one end; this may be a read error. The chain combines TRBV7-9 with TRBJ2-3; TRBD2 agrees at 9 bases. Germline CDR1 and CDR2: SEHNR and FQNEAQ (reference sequence). This CDR3 contains 13 residues. CDR3 protein: CAGRLAVTDTQYF. Written as DNA, the CDR3 is TGTGCCGGCAGACTAGCGGTCACAGATACGCAGTATTTT.

The V and J genes are TRBV6-2 or TRBV6-3 and TRBJ2-1, with TRBD2 identical over 14 bases. With V trimmed by 4 bases and J by 9 bases, 5 bases remained unmatched. The length of the CDR3 is 15 residues. In germline, CDR1 is MNHEY, CDR2 SVGEGT. The CDR3 sequence is CASSWGLAGATEQFF. CDR3 sequence (DNA): TGTGCCAGCAGTTGGGGACTAGCGGGGGCAACTGAGCAGTTCTTC.

V and J are TRBV7-9 and TRBJ1-5, with D tentatively TRBD1 (5 bases). Trimming took 6 bases from V and 5 from J, leaving 8 bases between them. The CDR3 contains 12 residues. Germline assignment: CDR1 SEHNR and CDR2 FQNEAQ (reference sequence). This CDR3 reads CASRGVDQPQHF. The CDR3 DNA reads as TGTGCCAGCAGAGGGGTTGATCAGCCCCAGCATTTT. Using reference TRBV7-9 and TRBJ1-5 for the parts outside the CDR3, the full variable domain is DTGVSQNPRHKITKRGQNVTFRCDPISEHNRLYWYRQTLGQGPEFLTYFQNEAQLEKSRLLSDRFSAERPKGSFSTLEIQRTEQGDSAMYLCASRGVDQPQHFGDGTRLSIL.

This clonotype turned up a few times. V usage is TRBV12-3 or TRBV12-4 and J usage is TRBJ2-3; 7 bases line up with TRBD2. This CDR3 spans 14 amino acids. The trim removed 5 bases at V and 5 bases at J, leaving 7 bases unmatched. CDR3: CASSLIAGIDTQYF. Written as DNA, the CDR3 is TGTGCCAGCAGTCTAATAGCGGGTATAGATACGCAGTATTTT.

This clonotype was seen a few times. V gene TRBV19 combines with J gene TRBJ2-7; 11 nucleotides line up with TRBD1. V shed 7 bases and J 6 bases; nucleotides not matched to a gene: 11. Per the germline V gene, CDR1 is LNHDA and CDR2 is SQIVND (reference sequence). CDR3 length: 15 residues. This CDR3 reads CASTAGTGGVGEQYF. As DNA, the CDR3 is TGTGCCAGTACCGCCGGGACAGGGGGAGTAGGCGAGCAGTACTTC.

This clonotype appeared a few times. The chain has TRBV9 and TRBJ2-5; tentative D call: TRBD2 (5 bases). The CDR3 sequence is 15 residues long. V was trimmed by 4 bases and J by 0 bases, leaving 13 bases between them. Germline lookup yields CDR1 SGDLS and CDR2 YYNGEE. CDR3 in DNA: TGTGCCAGCAGCCCCCGAGGGCCGTACCAAGAGACCCAGTACTTC. Its translation: CASSPRGPYQETQYF. Full variable domain (remainder filled in from reference TRBV9 and TRBJ2-5): DSGVTQTPKHLITATGQRVTLRCSPRSGDLSVYWYQQSLDQGLQFLIQYYNGEERAKGNILERFSAQQFPDLHSELNLSSLELGDSALYFCASSPRGPYQETQYFGPGTRLLVL.

V and J are TRBV20-1 and TRBJ1-5; TRBD1 matches 10 bases. Germline CDR1 DFQATT, CDR2 SNEGSKA (reference sequence). V dropped 3 bases and J dropped 4; count of bases not matched to a gene: 12. The length of the CDR3 is 17 residues. Here the CDR3 DNA reads TGCAGTGCTAGGCGGGCGGGACAGGGGTCAGGGAATCAGCCCCAGCATTTT. Translation gives CSARRAGQGSGNQPQHF.

The table lists this clonotype with a count of one. The rearrangement uses TRBV4-3 and TRBJ2-5; D is possibly TRBD1 or TRBD2 (5 bases each). The V end was cut by 0 bases, the J end by 5 bases, with 16 bases between. Germline CDR1 LGHNA, CDR2 YSLEER. The CDR3 is made up of 16 amino acids. CDR3: CASSQDQLGGAETQYF. The CDR3 coding sequence is TGCGCCAGCAGCCAAGATCAACTAGGTGGGGCGGAGACCCAGTACTTC.

The chain has TRBV6-6 and TRBJ2-4; D possibly corresponds to TRBD1 (5 bases). CDR3 length: 14 amino acids. Germline V gene data show CDR1 as MNHNY and CDR2 as SVGAGI (reference sequence). Trimming took 5 bases from V and 7 from J, leaving 15 bases between them. The CDR3 bases are TGTGCCAGCAGTACTCCCCAGGGAAATAACATTCAGTACTTC. Its protein product is CASSTPQGNNIQYF.

This clonotype was observed a handful of times. The V and J genes are TRBV12-3 or TRBV12-4 and TRBJ2-1, with TRBD2 identical over 8 bases. This CDR3 has 16 amino acids. Trimming took 6 bases from V and 0 from J; bases not matched to a gene: 7. The CDR3 nucleotides read TGTGCCAGCAGGCGGGGGGCGGCCCGCTCCTACAATGAGCAGTTCTTC. It translates to CASRRGAARSYNEQFF.

A remark on this clonotype: Mismatch with germline at one junction end may stem from a read error. This sequence joins TRBV11-2 and TRBJ2-5; the match to TRBD2 covers 11 bases. This CDR3 is built from 16 residues. CDR1 is SGHAT, CDR2 FQNNGV, per germline. The CDR3 sequence is CACSPLAGGPEETQYF. CDR3 nucleotides: TGTGCCTGCAGCCCTTTAGCGGGGGGGCCGGAAGAGACCCAGTACTTC.

The chain joins TRBV4-1 to TRBJ2-7, with TRBD2 matching 7 bases. CDR3 size: 15 residues. V was clipped by 0 bases and J by 1 base; unmatched bases: 3. Germline CDR1 is MGHRA and CDR2 is YSYEKL. CDR3 residues: CASSQDWGLSYEQYF. Here the CDR3 DNA reads TGCGCCAGCAGCCAAGACTGGGGACTATCCTACGAGCAGTACTTC.

A few counts support this clonotype. V is TRBV20-1 and J is TRBJ2-4; 8 nucleotides agree with TRBD2. The CDR3 totals 17 residues. Unmatched junction bases numbered 12, after V lost 5 bases and J lost 0 bases. CDR1 and CDR2 from the germline V gene are DFQATT and SNEGSKA (reference sequence). As DNA, the CDR3 is TGCAGTGCTCTTAATCCCCTAGCGGGTATAGCCAAAAACATTCAGTACTTC. Protein: CSALNPLAGIAKNIQYF.

A few counts support this clonotype. The rearrangement uses TRBV5-5 and TRBJ1-2; D is undetermined. The length of the CDR3 is 13 residues. Germline CDR1 is SGHKS and CDR2 is YYEKEE (reference sequence). Trimming removed 4 bases from V and 0 bases from J, with 7 bases in between. The CDR3 sequence: CASSQVSNYGYTF. CDR3 bases: TGTGCCAGCAGCCAGGTTTCTAACTATGGCTACACCTTC.

This chain links TRBV14 with TRBJ1-6; D is unclear. V was cut by 0 bases and J by 10 bases, with 7 bases left in between. CDR1 is SGHDN and CDR2 is FVKESK in the germline V gene. The CDR3 spans 13 residues. The CDR3 DNA is TGTGCCAGCAGCCAAGAACCAGAATCACCCCTCCACTTT. Translated, it gives CASSQEPESPLHF.